The 21 T cell receptor beta chains below were found in one sample sequenced in a study of blood T cell repertoires in COVID-19. Repertoires were generated with immunoSEQ multiplex PCR, while TCRdb's copy carries only in-frame clones and drops some. The sample holds about 240,000 clones, roughly nine tenths seen once. The sequenced sample was peripheral blood. Receptor source: a man aged 55-75 years who had recovered from COVID-19.

V gene TRBV3-1 (or the pseudogene TRBV3-2) combines with J gene TRBJ1-1; D might be TRBD1 (5 bases). The CDR3 spans 12 residues. V lost 6 bases to trimming and J lost 6 bases, with 11 bases between them. CDR1 is LGHDT, CDR2 YNNKEL, per germline (reference sequence). The CDR3 sequence is CASSLQGSEAFF. CDR3 in DNA: TGTGCCAGCAGTCTCCAGGGTTCTGAAGCTTTCTTT.

J is TRBJ2-7 and V is TRBV7-8; the match to TRBD2 covers 9 bases. The V segment lost 1 base and the J segment 6 bases; nucleotides outside the gene matches: 19. The germline V gene encodes CDR1 SGHVS and CDR2 FQNEAQ. The CDR3 sequence is 19 residues long. The chain's CDR3 is CASSLERRLAVAGDSEQYF. The CDR3 coding sequence is TGTGCCAGCAGCTTAGAAAGGAGACTAGCGGTGGCGGGGGATTCCGAGCAGTACTTC.

On this clone: Sequence at one end of the junction differs from germline and may be a read error. V and J are TRBV5-1 and TRBJ2-2, with a tentative D call TRBD1 (6 bases). CDR3 length: 15 amino acids. From germline, CDR1 is SGHRS and CDR2 YFSETQ. CDR3 in amino acids: CASSPYLRDTGELFF. In DNA, the CDR3 is TGCGCCAGCAGCCCCTACCTTAGGGACACTGGGGAGCTGTTTTTT.

The chain is built from TRBV6-2 or TRBV6-3 and TRBJ2-7; 10 nucleotides align to TRBD2. The CDR3 is made up of 15 amino acids. Trimming took 0 bases from V and 3 from J; bases not matched to a gene: 2. The germline V gene has CDR1 MNHEY and CDR2 SVGEGT. CDR3 DNA sequence: TGTGCCAGCAGTTACTCGGCTAGCGGGGGCTACGAGCAGTACGTC. It is translated as CASSYSASGGYEQYV.

This chain joins TRBV29-1 and TRBJ2-3; the match to TRBD1 covers 7 bases. V dropped 8 bases and J dropped 1; count of bases not matched to a gene: 12. This CDR3 region has 15 residues. The germline V gene has CDR1 SQVTM and CDR2 ANQGSEA. The CDR3 DNA reads TGCAGCTTCGACGGAAGCGGACAGGGCACAGATACGCAGTATTTT. As protein: CSFDGSGQGTDTQYF.

This sequence joins TRBV6-5 and TRBJ1-1; D gene ambiguous. The CDR3 spans 13 residues. Trimming cost V 0 bases and J 1 base, with 3 bases left between them. Germline CDR1 is MNHEY and CDR2 is SVGAGI. The CDR3 DNA reads as TGTGCCAGCAGTTACTCAGCGAACACTGAAGCTTTCTTT. Residues: CASSYSANTEAFF.

This chain joins TRBV6-5 and TRBJ1-2; the match to TRBD1 covers 8 bases. With V trimmed by 6 bases and J by 8 bases, 8 bases remained unmatched. This CDR3 spans 13 amino acids. From germline, CDR1 is MNHEY and CDR2 SVGAGI. The CDR3 DNA reads TGTGCCAGCAGGGACAGGGTCGTGGGGGGCTACACCTTC. Protein product: CASRDRVVGGYTF.

The chain has TRBV6-5 and TRBJ1-1; no reliable D call. V was pared by 6 bases and J by 2 bases, with 7 bases between. This CDR3 spans 12 amino acids. Germline CDR1 is MNHEY and CDR2 is SVGAGI. The CDR3 loop reads CASSQANTEAFF. The CDR3 DNA is TGTGCCAGCAGCCAAGCCAACACTGAAGCTTTCTTT.

The V gene is TRBV12-5, the J gene TRBJ2-3, with 9 bases fitting TRBD2. This CDR3 contains 19 residues. V shed 0 bases and J 3 bases; nucleotides not matched to a gene: 13. CDR1 and CDR2 (germline): LGHNT, FRNRAP. The CDR3 region is CASGLVIHRRGGETDTQYF. The CDR3 bases are TGTGCTAGTGGTTTGGTGATTCACAGGCGGGGGGGCGAGACAGATACGCAGTATTTT.

V gene TRBV19 combines with J gene TRBJ1-1; the D is unclear. The ends were cut back, 2 bases at V and 0 bases at J, with 10 bases in the middle. Germline V lookup: CDR1 LNHDA, CDR2 SQIVND (reference sequence). The length of the CDR3 is 15 residues. This CDR3 reads CASSIFHNMNTEAFF. The CDR3 region has the DNA TGTGCCAGTAGTATATTTCACAACATGAACACTGAAGCTTTCTTT. The full variable domain, its missing parts supplied by reference TRBV19 and TRBJ1-1, is DGGITQSPKYLFRKEGQNVTLSCEQNLNHDAMYWYRQDPGQGLRLIYYSQIVNDFQKGDIAEGYSVSREKKESFPLTVTSAQKNPTAFYLCASSIFHNMNTEAFFGQGTRLTVV.

CDR3 DNA sequence: TGTGCTAGTGGGCTAGCGGGGGGAAACACCGGGGAGCTGTTTTTT. This sequence encodes CASGLAGGNTGELFF. The gene calls are TRBV12-5 and TRBJ2-2; TRBD2 agrees at 11 bases. Germline trimming cut 6 bases from V and 2 bases from J; bases unmatched to any gene: 2. CDR1 is LGHNT, CDR2 FRNRAP, per germline. The CDR3 is 15 residues long.

The J gene is TRBJ1-1, the V gene TRBV13; weak D call: TRBD1 (5 bases). CDR1 is PRHDT, CDR2 FYEKMQ, per germline (reference sequence). The CDR3 totals 15 residues. Trimming stripped 2 bases from V and 1 base from J, with 11 bases between. For the CDR3, the DNA is TGTGCCAGCAGCTTAAGGGGTCAGACGAACACTGAAGCTTTCTTT. Protein product: CASSLRGQTNTEAFF.

This chain uses TRBV6-5 with TRBJ1-4; 11 bases align to TRBD1. The CDR3 contains 15 residues. Germline V gives CDR1 MNHEY, CDR2 SVGAGI. The V and J ends lost 6 bases and 9 bases, in that order; junction bases with no gene match: 9. The CDR3 DNA is TGTGCCAGCAGCCCCCAGGACAGGGGGCATCAAAAACTGTTTTTT. It specifies CASSPQDRGHQKLFF.

The chain combines TRBV5-5 with TRBJ2-2, with D perhaps matching TRBD1 (5 bases). V was shortened by 2 bases and J by 6 bases, with 20 bases between the two germline ends. CDR3 size: 17 residues. Germline-derived CDR1 and CDR2 are SGHKS and YYEKEE (reference sequence). The CDR3 loop is CASSLLVGREVSGELFF. Written as DNA, the CDR3 is TGTGCCAGCAGCTTATTGGTCGGCAGGGAAGTTTCCGGGGAGCTGTTTTTT.

V usage is TRBV7-9 and J usage is TRBJ1-4, with TRBD1 as a possible D gene (6 bases). Trimming took off 3 bases at V and 7 bases at J, with 12 bases between the two ends. CDR3 length equals 14 residues. From germline, CDR1 is SEHNR and CDR2 FQNEAQ (reference sequence). The CDR3 region has the DNA TGTGCCAGCAGCTTCCTGGGGGCAAGTGAAAAACTGTTTTTT. Translating gives CASSFLGASEKLFF.

The chain is built from TRBV6-5 and TRBJ1-4; D is undetermined. The CDR3 has 11 amino acids. Germline V gene sequence: CDR1 MNHEY, CDR2 SVGAGI. The V gene lost 6 bases and the J gene lost 10 bases, with 9 bases spanning the gap. The CDR3 loop reads CASSRGLKLFF. The CDR3 DNA reads as TGTGCCAGCAGCCGGGGTTTAAAACTGTTTTTT.

CDR3 sequence: CASSLHQGAGANVLTF. CDR3 DNA: TGTGCCAGCAGTCTCCATCAGGGCGCTGGGGCCAACGTCCTGACTTTC. The genes are TRBV28 and TRBJ2-6; D possibly corresponds to TRBD1 (5 bases). CDR3 length: 16 residues. The V and J ends lost 5 bases and 2 bases respectively, with 13 bases between them. CDR1 is MDHEN and CDR2 is SYDVKM in the germline V gene.

The chain has TRBV23-1 and TRBJ1-5; 7 bases are a match to TRBD1. TRBV23-1 is an open reading frame whose function is uncertain. The CDR3 is 18 residues long. V lost 1 base, J lost 2 bases, and 11 bases stayed unmatched. CDR3 sequence reads: CASSQFKQGTIGNQPQHF. DNA of the CDR3: TGCGCCAGCAGTCAATTCAAACAGGGGACAATAGGCAATCAGCCCCAGCATTTT.

This chain connects TRBV6-5 to TRBJ2-7; the match to TRBD1 covers 8 bases. CDR1 and CDR2 from the germline V gene are MNHEY and SVGAGI. CDR3 size: 15 residues. Unmatched junction bases numbered 9, after V lost 8 bases and J lost 0 bases. The CDR3 sequence: CASGGDRGPSYEQYV. The CDR3 nucleotides are TGTGCCAGCGGCGGTGACAGGGGTCCCTCCTACGAGCAGTACGTC.

V is TRBV5-5 and J is TRBJ1-2; TRBD1 agrees at 7 bases. V shed 4 bases and J 7 bases; nucleotides not matched to a gene: 7. Germline CDR1 reads SGHKS; CDR2 reads YYEKEE (reference sequence). This CDR3 spans 13 amino acids. The CDR3 DNA reads TGTGCCAGCAGCAAACAGGGGAATGGTGGCTACACCTTC. It is translated as CASSKQGNGGYTF.

This chain links TRBV5-6 with TRBJ1-2; weak D call: TRBD1 (5 bases). CDR1 and CDR2 (germline): SGHDT, YYEEEE. This CDR3 is built from 13 residues. V lost 4 bases and J 8 bases, leaving 15 bases between the germline ends. DNA for the CDR3: TGTGCCAGCAGCGGGGGACTGGTGAGGGGCTACACCTTC. Translated, it gives CASSGGLVRGYTF.